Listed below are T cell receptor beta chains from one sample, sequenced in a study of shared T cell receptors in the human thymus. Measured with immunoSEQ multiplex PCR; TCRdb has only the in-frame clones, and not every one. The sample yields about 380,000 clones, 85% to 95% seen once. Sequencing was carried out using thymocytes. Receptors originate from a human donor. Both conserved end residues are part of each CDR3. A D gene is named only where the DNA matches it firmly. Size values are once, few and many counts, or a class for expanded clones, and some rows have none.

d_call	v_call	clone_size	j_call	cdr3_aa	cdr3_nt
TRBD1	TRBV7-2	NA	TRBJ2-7	CASSPDRDPNEQYF	TGTGCCAGCAGCCCGGACAGGGACCCTAACGAGCAGTACTTC
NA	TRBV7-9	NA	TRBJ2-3	CASSLARIDTQYF	TGTGCCAGCAGCTTAGCCAGGATAGATACGCAGTATTTT
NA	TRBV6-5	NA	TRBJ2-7	CASSYWGEQYF	TGTGCCAGCAGTTACTGGGGCGAGCAGTACTTC
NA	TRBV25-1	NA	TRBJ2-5	CASSSDSQETQYF	TGTGCCAGCAGCTCCGACAGCCAAGAGACCCAGTACTTC
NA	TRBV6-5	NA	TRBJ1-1	CASSYLGARNTEAFF	TGTGCCAGCAGTTACTTGGGGGCGCGGAACACTGAAGCTTTCTTT
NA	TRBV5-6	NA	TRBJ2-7	CASRREGENPYEQYF	TGTGCCAGCAGACGCGAAGGTGAAAATCCCTACGAGCAGTACTTC
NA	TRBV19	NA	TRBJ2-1	CASSTPGPTIQNEQFF	TGTGCCAGTAGTACACCGGGACCGACAATACAGAATGAGCAGTTCTTC
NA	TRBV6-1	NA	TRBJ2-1	CASRETGTNKGDEQFF	TGTGCCAGCAGAGAAACCGGGACTAATAAGGGGGACGAGCAGTTCTTC
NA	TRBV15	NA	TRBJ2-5	CATSRDPHRAGFGETQYF	TGTGCCACCAGCAGAGATCCTCACAGGGCAGGATTCGGAGAGACCCAGTACTTC
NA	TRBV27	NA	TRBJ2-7	CASSLQRDAYEQYF	TGTGCCAGCAGTTTACAACGGGACGCATACGAGCAGTACTTC
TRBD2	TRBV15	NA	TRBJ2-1	CATGRTSAFSYNEQFF	TGTGCCACCGGACGTACTAGCGCGTTCTCCTACAATGAGCAGTTCTTC
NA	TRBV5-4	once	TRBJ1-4	CASSLGVGEKLFF	TGTGCCAGCAGCTTGGGGGTTGGTGAAAAACTGTTTTTT
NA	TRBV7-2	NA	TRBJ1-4	CASSFQQGFQEKLFF	TGTGCCAGCAGCTTTCAGCAGGGGTTTCAGGAAAAGCTGTTTTTT
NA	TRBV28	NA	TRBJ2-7	CASSEGGVVHEQYF	TGTGCCAGCAGCGAGGGGGGAGTAGTCCACGAGCAGTACTTC
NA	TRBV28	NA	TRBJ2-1	CASSPPPDTIISRDEQFF	TGTGCCAGCAGCCCACCGCCTGACACTATCATATCGCGGGACGAGCAGTTCTTC
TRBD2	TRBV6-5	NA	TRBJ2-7	CASWASGSSEQYF	TGTGCCAGCTGGGCTAGCGGGTCTTCCGAGCAGTACTTC
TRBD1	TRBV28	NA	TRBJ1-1	CASSLPPGGGTEAFF	TGTGCCAGCAGTTTACCTCCAGGGGGAGGGACTGAAGCTTTCTTT
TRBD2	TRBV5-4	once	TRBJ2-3	CASKVLAETSTDTQYF	TGTGCCAGCAAGGTACTAGCGGAGACTAGCACAGATACGCAGTATTTT
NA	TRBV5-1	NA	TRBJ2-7	CASSNPGEKEYEQYF	TGCGCCAGCAGCAACCCAGGGGAAAAAGAATACGAGCAGTACTTC
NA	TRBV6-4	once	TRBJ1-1	CASRARGTSEAFF	TGTGCCAGCAGGGCGCGAGGCACCTCTGAAGCTTTCTTT
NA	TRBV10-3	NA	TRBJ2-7	CAISDNRQGSYEQYF	TGTGCCATCAGTGATAACCGCCAGGGCTCCTACGAGCAGTACTTC
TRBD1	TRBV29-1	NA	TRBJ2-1	CSVDYGDRGDNEQFF	TGCAGCGTTGACTATGGGGACAGGGGGGACAATGAGCAGTTCTTC
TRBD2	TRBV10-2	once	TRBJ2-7	CASSIKSSGVSYEQYF	TGCGCCAGCAGTATAAAGTCTAGCGGGGTCTCCTACGAGCAGTACTTC
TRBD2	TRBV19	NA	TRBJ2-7	CASSIRTSGGNYEQYF	TGTGCCAGTAGTATCCGGACTAGCGGGGGAAACTACGAGCAGTACTTC
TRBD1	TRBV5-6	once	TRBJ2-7	CASIGQDPLREQYF	TGTGCCAGCATCGGACAGGACCCTCTACGCGAGCAGTACTTC
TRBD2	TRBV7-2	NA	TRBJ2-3	CASSSNLAGGPCTDTQYF	TGTGCCAGCAGCTCGAACCTAGCGGGAGGGCCCTGCACAGATACGCAGTATTTT
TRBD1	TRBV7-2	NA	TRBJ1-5	CASSWPGGCQPQHF	TGTGCCAGCAGCTGGCCAGGGGGCTGTCAGCCCCAGCATTTT
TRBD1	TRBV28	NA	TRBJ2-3	CASSLRGRDRGPIKSTDTQYF	TGTGCCAGCAGTTTAAGGGGCCGGGACAGGGGACCCATTAAGAGCACAGATACGCAGTATTTT
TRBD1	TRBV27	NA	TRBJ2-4	CARETGGWAKNIQYF	TGTGCCAGGGAGACAGGGGGATGGGCCAAAAACATTCAGTACTTC
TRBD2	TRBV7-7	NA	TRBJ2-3	CASSLGGGLGTDTQYF	TGTGCCAGCAGCTTAGGGGGGGGACTTGGCACAGATACGCAGTATTTT
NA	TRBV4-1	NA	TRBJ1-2	CASSQEAGTNYGYTF	TGCGCCAGCAGCCAAGAGGCAGGGACCAACTATGGCTACACCTTC
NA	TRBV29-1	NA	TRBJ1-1	CSVENEHRGLNTEAFF	TGCAGCGTTGAAAATGAACACCGGGGTTTGAACACTGAAGCTTTCTTT
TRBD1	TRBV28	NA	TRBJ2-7	CASSLAPWHRGSDEQYF	TGTGCCAGCAGTTTAGCCCCGTGGCACAGGGGATCAGACGAGCAGTACTTC
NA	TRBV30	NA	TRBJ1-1	CAWTTNRGTEAFF	TGTGCCTGGACCACGAATCGGGGGACTGAAGCTTTCTTT
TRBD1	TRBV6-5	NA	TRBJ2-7	CASSSRGPYEQYF	TGTGCCAGCAGTTCCAGGGGGCCCTACGAGCAGTACTTC
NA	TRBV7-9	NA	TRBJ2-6	CAASSSGANVLTF	TGTGCCGCCTCCTCCTCTGGGGCCAACGTCCTGACTTTC
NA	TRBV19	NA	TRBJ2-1	CASSLGGKGRFSYNEQFF	TGTGCCAGTAGCCTCGGTGGAAAGGGCCGGTTCTCCTACAATGAGCAGTTCTTC
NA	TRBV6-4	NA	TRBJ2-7	CASTERGSYEQYF	TGTGCCAGCACAGAAAGGGGCTCCTACGAGCAGTACTTC
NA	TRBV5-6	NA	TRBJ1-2	CASVAGPRGLAMLRGYTF	TGTGCCAGCGTGGCAGGCCCTAGGGGTCTCGCTATGCTAAGGGGCTACACCTTC
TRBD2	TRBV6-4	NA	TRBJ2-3	CASSVAGVASTDTQYF	TGTGCCAGCAGCGTAGCGGGAGTGGCTAGCACAGATACGCAGTATTTT
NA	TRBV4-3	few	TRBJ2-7	CASSQGRLLATFYEQYF	TGCGCCAGCAGCCAAGGACGACTTTTAGCGACTTTCTACGAGCAGTACTTC
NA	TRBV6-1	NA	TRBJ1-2	CASSEWGRGEYGYTF	TGTGCCAGCAGTGAATGGGGCAGGGGCGAATATGGCTACACCTTC
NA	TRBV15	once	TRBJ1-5	CATSSRFREEPPPGQPQHF	TGTGCCACCAGCAGCAGATTTAGGGAGGAACCCCCCCCCGGTCAGCCCCAGCATTTT
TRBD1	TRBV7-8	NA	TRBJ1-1	CASSLAGTANTEAFF	TGTGCCAGCAGCTTAGCGGGGACAGCCAACACTGAAGCTTTCTTT
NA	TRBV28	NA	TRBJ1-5	CASSIWWGGNQPQHF	TGTGCCAGCAGCATCTGGTGGGGGGGCAATCAGCCCCAGCATTTT
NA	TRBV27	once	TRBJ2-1	CASSLSKAGGHNEQFF	TGTGCCAGCAGTTTATCGAAGGCGGGCGGGCACAATGAGCAGTTCTTC
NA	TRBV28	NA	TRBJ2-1	CASSFPARPPPSGNEQFF	TGTGCCAGCAGTTTTCCGGCTAGACCTCCCCCCTCGGGCAATGAGCAGTTCTTC
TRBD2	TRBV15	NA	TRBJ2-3	CATSRVAGVDADTQYF	TGTGCCACCAGCAGAGTTGCGGGAGTGGACGCAGATACGCAGTATTTT
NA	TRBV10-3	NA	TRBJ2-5	CAISEKGTMGGETQYF	TGTGCCATCAGTGAGAAGGGGACAATGGGGGGAGAGACCCAGTACTTC
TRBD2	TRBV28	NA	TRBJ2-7	CASSVAGRATYEQYF	TGTGCCAGCAGTGTAGCGGGACGAGCTACCTACGAGCAGTACTTC
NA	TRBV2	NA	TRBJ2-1	CASRTRARDEQFF	TGTGCCAGCAGGACTAGGGCGAGGGATGAGCAGTTCTTC